These T cell receptor beta chains were read from a single sample in a study of beta chain features in type 1 diabetes. Libraries were prepared by immunoSEQ multiplex PCR; TCRdb keeps only in-frame clonotypes and omits some of them. This table has about 330,000 clones, approximately 11% appearing once. Sequencing was done on a sample of naive CD4+ T cells from blood. These receptors were obtained from a woman in her thirties in good health. Each CDR3 is given with its conserved first and last residue. The D gene is left open where the match is weak. Clone size is not always given. Where it is, it says once, few, many or a class for expanded clones.

DNA,CDR3,J,V,D,size
TGTGCCAGCTATTGGGGAGGGACGAACACCGGGGAGCTGTTTTTT,CASYWGGTNTGELFF,TRBJ2-2,TRBV28,TRBD2,few
TGTGCCAGCTCCCGCGGGACTCCTCCCTACGAGCAGTACTTC,CASSRGTPPYEQYF,TRBJ2-7,TRBV7-3,.,few
TGTGCCAGCAGTTTATCTGTGGGTGGGCAGGGCGACGAGCAGTACTTC,CASSLSVGGQGDEQYF,TRBJ2-7,TRBV27,.,.
TGTGCCAGCAGTGCCCCGGACAGGCGTGAGCAGTACTTC,CASSAPDRREQYF,TRBJ2-7,TRBV28,TRBD1,few
TGTGCCAGCAGCTTCCCTGGAGCGGGAGGAACTTACAATGAGCAGTTCTTC,CASSFPGAGGTYNEQFF,TRBJ2-1,TRBV5-4,TRBD2,few
TGTGCCAGCAACCCTCGGGTAGGAGAGACCCAGTACTTC,CASNPRVGETQYF,TRBJ2-5,TRBV5-6,.,few
TGTGCCAGCAGCTCCCCCGACTGGTACCAAGAGACCCAGTACTTC,CASSSPDWYQETQYF,TRBJ2-5,TRBV7-2,.,.
TGCGCCAGCAGCTTAATCGGACAGGGGAACACTGAAGCTTTCTTT,CASSLIGQGNTEAFF,TRBJ1-1,TRBV5-1,TRBD1,.
TGTGCCAGCAGTCCTCTAGCGGGAGATAAGTTCTTC,CASSPLAGDKFF,TRBJ2-1,TRBV2,TRBD2,.
TGTGCCAGCAGTGCGACAGGGCGAAGGAGAGGCTACACCTTC,CASSATGRRRGYTF,TRBJ1-2,TRBV28,TRBD1,.
TGTGCCAGCAGACGGACTAGTGGAGAGCAGTTCTTC,CASRRTSGEQFF,TRBJ2-1,TRBV2,TRBD2,.
TGCGCCAGCAGCCGAATGGGACTAGCGGGTCTCGACAATGAGCAGTTCTTC,CASSRMGLAGLDNEQFF,TRBJ2-1,TRBV4-3,TRBD2,.
TGTGCCAGCAGTGAGCGGCTGACAGGCAGCGGACAGCCCCAGCATTTT,CASSERLTGSGQPQHF,TRBJ1-5,TRBV6-1,.,.
TGTGCCAGCAGGGACAGGCTGAACACCGGGGAGCTGTTTTTT,CASRDRLNTGELFF,TRBJ2-2,TRBV2,TRBD1,once
TGTGCCAGCAGCTTAGTCTCCCAGGGGGGACCAGATACGCAGTATTTT,CASSLVSQGGPDTQYF,TRBJ2-3,TRBV7-2,.,.
TGTGCCAGCAGCGTAGGGGCTAGCGGAATGACAGATACGCAGTATTTT,CASSVGASGMTDTQYF,TRBJ2-3,TRBV9,TRBD2,few
TGCGCCAGCAGCTGGGAGGGGACCCAGTACTTC,CASSWEGTQYF,TRBJ2-5,TRBV5-1,TRBD2,few
TGTGCCAGCAGCGTAGTCTCTTACACCGGGGAGCTGTTTTTT,CASSVVSYTGELFF,TRBJ2-2,TRBV9,.,.
TGTGCCAGCGTGGACAGGGAGGATCAGCCCCAGCATTTT,CASVDREDQPQHF,TRBJ1-5,TRBV7-8,TRBD1,.
TGTGCCAGCAGCGTAGCCGGTACAGGGGGCACTGAAGCTTTCTTT,CASSVAGTGGTEAFF,TRBJ1-1,TRBV9,TRBD1,.
TGTGCCAGCAGTGAATTCGGACAGGGTCGCCACGAGCAGTACTTC,CASSEFGQGRHEQYF,TRBJ2-7,TRBV25-1,TRBD1,.
TGTGCCAGCAGCCAAGATTCCTTCGCGGGGACCGCCCGGGAGACCCAGTACTTC,CASSQDSFAGTARETQYF,TRBJ2-5,TRBV4-2,.,.
TGTGCCAGCAGCTTAGGGTCGGGGACTAGGGGTACGCAGTATTTT,CASSLGSGTRGTQYF,TRBJ2-3,TRBV7-2,TRBD2,few
TGTGCCAGCAGCTTGGGGGCGGAGCAGTACTTC,CASSLGAEQYF,TRBJ2-7,TRBV7-6,.,few
TGTGCCAGCAGCCAAACTAGCGGGAGAGGGGTGGGAGATACGCAGTATTTT,CASSQTSGRGVGDTQYF,TRBJ2-3,TRBV4-2,TRBD2,.
TGTGCCAGCAGCTTAAATACGGGAGCAGATACGCAGTATTTT,CASSLNTGADTQYF,TRBJ2-3,TRBV7-9,.,few
TGTGCCACCAATAAGCCAGGGATCTACGAGCAGTACTTC,CATNKPGIYEQYF,TRBJ2-7,TRBV25-1,.,few
TGTGCCTGGGAGGGACAGATCACAGATACGCAGTATTTT,CAWEGQITDTQYF,TRBJ2-3,TRBV30,TRBD1,.
TGTGCCAGCAGCCCGACAGCGAATCCTGGAAACACCATATATTTT,CASSPTANPGNTIYF,TRBJ1-3,TRBV7-9,.,few
TGTGCCAGCATCCCCCCGGGACTACGATACTTCACAGATACGCAGTATTTT,CASIPPGLRYFTDTQYF,TRBJ2-3,TRBV21-1,.,few
TGTGCCAGCAGTTTGGAGGGCCCGAACATTCAGTACTTC,CASSLEGPNIQYF,TRBJ2-4,TRBV28,.,.
TGTGCCAGCAGCCACGGAGACTCTGATCTCCTCGAGCAGTACTTC,CASSHGDSDLLEQYF,TRBJ2-7,TRBV4-2,.,few
TGTGCCAGCAGCTTAGATTCCGCGGAATACAATGAGCAGTTCTTC,CASSLDSAEYNEQFF,TRBJ2-1,TRBV7-2,.,.
TGTGCCAGCAGTGGGCGGACTAGCAGTTTACTCTACGAGCAGTACTTC,CASSGRTSSLLYEQYF,TRBJ2-7,TRBV6-6,TRBD2,few
TGTGCCAGCAGCCGTAGCGCCCCGAGGGAAGAGACCCAGTACTTC,CASSRSAPREETQYF,TRBJ2-5,TRBV9,.,.
TGTGCCAGCACGGCGAGTAGCACCTACAATGAGCAGTTCTTC,CASTASSTYNEQFF,TRBJ2-1,TRBV28,.,few
TGTGCCAGCCTGGGGCGGGGCCGGCCGGGAAACATTCAGTACTTC,CASLGRGRPGNIQYF,TRBJ2-4,TRBV28,.,few
TGTGCCAGCAGCGAACAAAGGGGGATTTCTTTGGAGACCCAGTACTTC,CASSEQRGISLETQYF,TRBJ2-5,TRBV5-8,.,few
TGTGCCAGCAGCATAACCCAAACTAGCGGGATTTCCTACAATGAGCAGTTCTTC,CASSITQTSGISYNEQFF,TRBJ2-1,TRBV7-9,TRBD2,.
TGTGCCAGCAGCGTAGACCCCCCTAGCGGGGTTAACAATGAGCAGTTCTTC,CASSVDPPSGVNNEQFF,TRBJ2-1,TRBV9,TRBD2,.
TGTGCCAGCACCCCCCTGCGGACAAGGAACACCGGGGAGCTGTTTTTT,CASTPLRTRNTGELFF,TRBJ2-2,TRBV16,.,few
TGTGCCAGCAGCCCCCCCCGGGGAGGCCAAGAGACCCAGTACTTC,CASSPPRGGQETQYF,TRBJ2-5,TRBV7-2,.,few
TGTGCCAGCAGCCGGGAGGTCACCGGGGAGCTGTTTTTT,CASSREVTGELFF,TRBJ2-2,TRBV9,TRBD2,few
TGTGCCAGCAGTTCGCCGGGACTAGCGGGAGTTGAGTTCTTC,CASSSPGLAGVEFF,TRBJ2-1,TRBV6-5,TRBD2,.
TGTGCCAGCAGCCCCCGTTTGGTCCTACCCTACAATGAGCAGTTCTTC,CASSPRLVLPYNEQFF,TRBJ2-1,TRBV9,.,.
TGTGCCAGCAGCGTAGCAGGGATTGTCAATGAGCAGTTCTTC,CASSVAGIVNEQFF,TRBJ2-1,TRBV9,.,.
TGTGCCAGCAGCCAAGCCGCGGGGAAACTCACAGATACGCAGTATTTT,CASSQAAGKLTDTQYF,TRBJ2-3,TRBV4-2,.,few
TGTGCCAGCAGCCTTTGGGGGGAAGAGACCCAGTACTTC,CASSLWGEETQYF,TRBJ2-5,TRBV7-9,.,few
TGTGCCAGCAGTTTCGGCGGACAGTTAAATGAAAAACTGTTTTTT,CASSFGGQLNEKLFF,TRBJ1-4,TRBV28,.,.
TGTGCCAGCAGGACGGAGGATTGGGGCAATCAGCCCCAGCATTTT,CASRTEDWGNQPQHF,TRBJ1-5,TRBV2,.,few
TGTGCCTGGAGTGTTAGCGCGGAGACCCAGTACTTC,CAWSVSAETQYF,TRBJ2-5,TRBV30,.,.
TGTGCCAGTAGTATAATGACTGGGGAGCTGTTTTTT,CASSIMTGELFF,TRBJ2-2,TRBV19,.,.